The clone carrying this T cell receptor beta chain was seen a handful of times. Its antigen is still unknown. Healthy Caucasians, and only they, were the donors. The data originate from a study of identical twins. Study-level findings and limits: Some out-of-frame alpha sequences were shared by twins, and these showed excess low generation probability.

V lost 4 bases, J lost 5 bases, and 6 bases stayed unmatched. This CDR3 is 14 amino acids long. The V gene's germline CDR1 is WSHSY and CDR2 SAAADI. Template switching (which added a universal primer site) was used, and cDNA carried unique molecular identifiers. TCRdb reanalysed the 5' RACE reads using MiXCR and keeps one entry per CDR3 protein. The sample holds under 500,000 distinct CDR3 sequences, roughly an eighth seen once. This same sample was also part of a study on yellow fever vaccine responses in identical twins.

This clonotype was obtained from a young woman in good health. The sequenced sample was CD4+ T cells sorted from blood. The chain is built from TRBV10-2 and TRBJ1-1; TRBD1 agrees at 8 bases. CDR3 sequence reads: CASSGQWTGTEAFF. CDR3 sequence (DNA): TGCGCCAGCAGTGGCCAATGGACAGGGACTGAAGCTTTCTTT.